The present entry profiles one T cell receptor (beta chain) with its context. What it binds is unknown. This sample stems from a study of T cell repertoires in cytomegalovirus infection. TCRdb re-called the reads through MiXCR, storing one row per CDR3 protein. The sample yields fewer than 850,000 distinct CDR3 sequences, about 27% seen once. Germline V gene sequence: CDR1 SNHLY, CDR2 FYNNEI. This CDR3 comprises 15 residues. V was cut by 4 bases and J by 1 base, with 14 bases left in between. The V gene is TRBV2, the J gene TRBJ2-7, with TRBD1 as a possible D gene (6 bases). Source: cultured CD8+ T cells from PBMCs, taken from culture after CMV antigen stimulation. The clonotype was recovered from a human donor in good health (CMV status not recorded). Some clones in this sample may be carry-over from other donors' samples. The CDR3, as DNA: TGTGCCAGCAGTGGAGGTGGGACAACGTCCTACGAGCAGTACTTC. It is translated as CASSGGGTTSYEQYF.